This TCR beta chain originates from a study of cytomegalovirus exposure and HLA in healthy donors. Findings of the study overall: Several of the most significant clusters appeared linked to common viral pathogens, based on a later analysis.

PCR used 60 Vbeta primers and 13 Jbeta primers. Sequencing used immunoSEQ multiplex PCR; TCRdb keeps in-frame clones, though not all of them. The sample consists of 100,000 to 150,000 clones, 65% to 80% of them appearing once. Of note for this clone: No antigen is known for it.

CDR1 LGHNA and CDR2 YSLEER come from the germline V gene. Trimming stripped 4 bases from V and 3 bases from J, with 12 bases between. This CDR3 comprises 14 residues. This sequence joins TRBV4-3 and TRBJ1-1; D is possibly TRBD1 (6 bases). The specimen sequenced was PBMCs. This TCR was sampled from a man aged 25-40 years in good health and CMV-seronegative. The CDR3 region is CASSPGAYDTEAFF. The DNA of the CDR3 is TGCGCCAGCAGCCCAGGGGCGTACGACACTGAAGCTTTCTTT.